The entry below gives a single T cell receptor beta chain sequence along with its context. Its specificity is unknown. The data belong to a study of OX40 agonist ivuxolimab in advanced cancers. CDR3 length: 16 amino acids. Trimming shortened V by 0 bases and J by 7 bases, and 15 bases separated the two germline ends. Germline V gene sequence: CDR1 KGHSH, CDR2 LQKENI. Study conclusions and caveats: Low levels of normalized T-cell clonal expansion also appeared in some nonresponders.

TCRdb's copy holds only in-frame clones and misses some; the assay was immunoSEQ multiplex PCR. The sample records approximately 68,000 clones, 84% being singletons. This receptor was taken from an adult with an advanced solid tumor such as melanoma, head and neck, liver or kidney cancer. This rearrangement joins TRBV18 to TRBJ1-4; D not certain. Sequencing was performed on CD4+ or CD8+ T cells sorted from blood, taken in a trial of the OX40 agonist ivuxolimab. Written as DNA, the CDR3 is TGTGCCAGCTCACCACCTATCTCCCTGGGAGGTGAAAAACTGTTTTTT. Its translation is CASSPPISLGGEKLFF.